This TCR beta chain was captured in a study of T cell changes during pregnancy in multiple sclerosis. Germline CDR1 reads SGHVS; CDR2 reads FQNEAQ. V dropped 5 bases and J dropped 0 bases, with 14 bases sitting between them. The CDR3 has 16 residues. Clones were sequenced by immunoSEQ multiplex PCR, and TCRdb holds only the in-frame ones, with some missing. The table lists 75,000 to 90,000 clones, 91% of them singletons, with 3.5% to 4% in the top ten. The clonotype originates from a female donor in good health, serving as a control in a pregnancy study. Some clones in this sample may be carry-over from other donors' samples. The gene calls are TRBV7-8 and TRBJ1-5, with D possibly TRBD1 on 5 matching bases. Sequenced here: PBMCs, sampled in the first trimester of pregnancy. CDR3 nucleotide sequence: TGTGCCAGCAGCCCGGGGCGGGGGTATAGCAATCAGCCCCAGCATTTT. This encodes CASSPGRGYSNQPQHF.